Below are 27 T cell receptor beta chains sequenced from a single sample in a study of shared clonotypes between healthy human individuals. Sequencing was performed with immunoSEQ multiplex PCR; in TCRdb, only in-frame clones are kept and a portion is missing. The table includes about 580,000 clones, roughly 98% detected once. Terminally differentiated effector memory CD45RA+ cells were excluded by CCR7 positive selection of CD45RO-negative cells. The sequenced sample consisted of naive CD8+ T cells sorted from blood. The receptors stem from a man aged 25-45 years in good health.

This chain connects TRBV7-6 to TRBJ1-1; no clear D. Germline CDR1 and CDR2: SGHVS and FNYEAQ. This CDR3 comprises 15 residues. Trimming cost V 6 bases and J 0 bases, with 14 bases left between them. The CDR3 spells CASSGPGGMNTEAFF. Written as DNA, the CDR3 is TGTGCCAGCAGTGGCCCGGGAGGAATGAACACTGAAGCTTTCTTT.

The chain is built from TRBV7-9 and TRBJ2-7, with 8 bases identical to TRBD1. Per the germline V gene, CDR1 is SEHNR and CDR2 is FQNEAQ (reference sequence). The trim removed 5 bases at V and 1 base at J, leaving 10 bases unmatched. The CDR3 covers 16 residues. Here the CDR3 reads CASSPRTGSRSYEQYF. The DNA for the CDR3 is TGTGCCAGCAGCCCGAGGACAGGGTCGAGGTCCTACGAGCAGTACTTC. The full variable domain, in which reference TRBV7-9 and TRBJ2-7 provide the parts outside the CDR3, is DTGVSQNPRHKITKRGQNVTFRCDPISEHNRLYWYRQTLGQGPEFLTYFQNEAQLEKSRLLSDRFSAERPKGSFSTLEIQRTEQGDSAMYLCASSPRTGSRSYEQYFGPGTRLTVT.

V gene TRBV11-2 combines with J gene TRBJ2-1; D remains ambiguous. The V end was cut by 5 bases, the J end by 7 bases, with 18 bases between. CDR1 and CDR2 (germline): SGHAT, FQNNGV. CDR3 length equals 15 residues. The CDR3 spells CASSLSVGDLNEQFF. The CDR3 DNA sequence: TGTGCCAGCAGCCTGAGCGTAGGCGACCTAAATGAGCAGTTCTTC.

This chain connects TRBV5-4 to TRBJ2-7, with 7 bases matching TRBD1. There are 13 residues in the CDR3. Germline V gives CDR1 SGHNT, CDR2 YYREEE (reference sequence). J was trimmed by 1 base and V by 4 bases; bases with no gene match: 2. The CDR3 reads CASSVGQSYEQYF. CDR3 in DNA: TGTGCCAGCAGCGTGGGACAGTCCTACGAGCAGTACTTC.

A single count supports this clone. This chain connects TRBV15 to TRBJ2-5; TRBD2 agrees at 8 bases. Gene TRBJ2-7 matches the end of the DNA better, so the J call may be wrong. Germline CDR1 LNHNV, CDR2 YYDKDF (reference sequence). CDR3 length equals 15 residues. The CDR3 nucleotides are TGTGCCACCAGCAGAGGAACAGCGGGAGCCTACGAGCAGTACTTC. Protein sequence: CATSRGTAGAYEQYF.

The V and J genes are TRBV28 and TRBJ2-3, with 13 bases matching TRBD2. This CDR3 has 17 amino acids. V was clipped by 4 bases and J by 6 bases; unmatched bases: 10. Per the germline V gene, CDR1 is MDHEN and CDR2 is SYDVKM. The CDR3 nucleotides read TGTGCCAGCAGTTCATATACTAGCGGGAGGGCCTCGGATACGCAGTATTTT. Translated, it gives CASSSYTSGRASDTQYF.

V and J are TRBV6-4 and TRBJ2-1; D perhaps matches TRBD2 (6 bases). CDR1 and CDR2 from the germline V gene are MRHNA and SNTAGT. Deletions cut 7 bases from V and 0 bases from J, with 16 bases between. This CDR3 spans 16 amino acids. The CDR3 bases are TGTGCCAGCAAAGGGACTGCCTCAAGCTCCTACAATGAGCAGTTCTTC. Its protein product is CASKGTASSSYNEQFF.

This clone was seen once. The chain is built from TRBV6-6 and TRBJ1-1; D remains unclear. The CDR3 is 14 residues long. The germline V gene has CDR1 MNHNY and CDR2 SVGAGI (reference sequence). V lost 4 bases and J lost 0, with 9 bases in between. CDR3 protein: CASSSGSMNTEAFF. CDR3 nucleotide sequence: TGTGCCAGCAGTTCAGGATCCATGAACACTGAAGCTTTCTTT.

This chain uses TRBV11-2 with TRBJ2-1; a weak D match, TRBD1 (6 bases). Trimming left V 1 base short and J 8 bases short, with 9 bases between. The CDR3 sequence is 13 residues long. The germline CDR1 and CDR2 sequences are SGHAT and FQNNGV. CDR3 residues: CASSLVQGYEQFF. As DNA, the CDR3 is TGTGCCAGCAGCTTAGTACAGGGCTATGAGCAGTTCTTC.

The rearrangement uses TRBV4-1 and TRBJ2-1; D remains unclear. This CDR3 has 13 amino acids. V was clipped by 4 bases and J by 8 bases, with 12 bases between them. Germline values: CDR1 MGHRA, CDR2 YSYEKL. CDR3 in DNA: TGCGCCAGCAGCCCCCAAGGGTTGGATGAGCAGTTCTTC. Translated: CASSPQGLDEQFF.

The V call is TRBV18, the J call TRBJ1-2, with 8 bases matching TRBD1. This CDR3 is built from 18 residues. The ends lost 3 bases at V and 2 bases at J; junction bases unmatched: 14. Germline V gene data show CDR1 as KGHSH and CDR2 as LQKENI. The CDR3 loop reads CASSPGQGSILGNYGYTF. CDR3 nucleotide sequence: TGTGCCAGCTCACCCGGACAGGGCAGTATCCTTGGAAACTATGGCTACACCTTC.

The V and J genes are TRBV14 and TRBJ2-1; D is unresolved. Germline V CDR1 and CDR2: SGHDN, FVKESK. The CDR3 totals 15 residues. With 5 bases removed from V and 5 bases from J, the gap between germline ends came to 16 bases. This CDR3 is CASSKRLSLDNEQFF. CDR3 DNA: TGTGCCAGCAGCAAAAGACTGAGCCTCGACAATGAGCAGTTCTTC.

This CDR3 is CASSIFPGNYEQYF. The CDR3, as DNA: TGTGCCAGCAGCATATTCCCGGGGAACTACGAGCAGTACTTC. The rearrangement joins TRBV7-2 to TRBJ2-7; tentative D call: TRBD2 (5 bases). CDR3 length equals 14 residues. Germline V CDR1 and CDR2: SGHTA, FQGNSA. V shed 5 bases and J shed 3 bases, with 14 bases lying between them.

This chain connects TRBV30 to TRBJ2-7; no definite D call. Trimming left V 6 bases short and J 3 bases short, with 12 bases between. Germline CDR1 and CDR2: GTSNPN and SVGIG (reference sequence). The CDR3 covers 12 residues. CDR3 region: CACTNSIYEQYF. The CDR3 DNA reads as TGTGCCTGCACTAATTCGATCTACGAGCAGTACTTC.

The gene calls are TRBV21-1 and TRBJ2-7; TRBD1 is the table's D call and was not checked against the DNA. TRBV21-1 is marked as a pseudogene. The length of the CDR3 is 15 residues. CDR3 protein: CASSNLRGRGYEQYF. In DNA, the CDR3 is TGTGCCAGCAGCAATTTAAGGGGGAGAGGCTACGAGCAGTACTTC.

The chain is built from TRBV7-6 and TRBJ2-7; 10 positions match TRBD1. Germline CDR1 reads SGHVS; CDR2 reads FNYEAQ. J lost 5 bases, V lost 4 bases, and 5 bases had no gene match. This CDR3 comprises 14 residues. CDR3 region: CASSSRDRGDEQYF. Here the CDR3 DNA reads TGTGCCAGCAGCTCGCGGGACAGGGGAGACGAGCAGTACTTC.

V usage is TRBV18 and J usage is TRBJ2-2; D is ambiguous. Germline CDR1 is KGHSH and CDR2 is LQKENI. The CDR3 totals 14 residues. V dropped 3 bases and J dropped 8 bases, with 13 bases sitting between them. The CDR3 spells CASSPPVETGELFF. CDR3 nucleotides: TGTGCCAGCTCACCCCCGGTTGAGACTGGGGAGCTGTTTTTT. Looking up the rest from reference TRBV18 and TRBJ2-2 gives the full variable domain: NAGVMQNPRHLVRRRGQEARLRCSPMKGHSHVYWYRQLPEEGLKFMVYLQKENIIDESGMPKERFSAEFPKEGPSILRIQQVVRGDSAAYFCASSPPVETGELFFGEGSRLTVL.

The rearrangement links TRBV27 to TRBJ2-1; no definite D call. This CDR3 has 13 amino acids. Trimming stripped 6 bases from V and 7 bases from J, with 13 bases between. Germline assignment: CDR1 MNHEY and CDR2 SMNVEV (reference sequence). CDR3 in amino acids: CASSQIGSNEQFF. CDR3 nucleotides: TGTGCCAGCAGCCAAATTGGTTCTAATGAGCAGTTCTTC.

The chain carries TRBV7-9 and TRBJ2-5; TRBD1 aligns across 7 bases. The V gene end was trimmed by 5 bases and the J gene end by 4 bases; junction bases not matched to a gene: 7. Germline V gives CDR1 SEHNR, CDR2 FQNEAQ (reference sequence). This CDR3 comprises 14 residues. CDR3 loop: CASSLSTGAETQYF. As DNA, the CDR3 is TGTGCCAGCAGCCTATCTACAGGGGCAGAGACCCAGTACTTC. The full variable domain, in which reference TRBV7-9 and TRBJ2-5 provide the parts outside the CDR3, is DTGVSQNPRHKITKRGQNVTFRCDPISEHNRLYWYRQTLGQGPEFLTYFQNEAQLEKSRLLSDRFSAERPKGSFSTLEIQRTEQGDSAMYLCASSLSTGAETQYFGPGTRLLVL.

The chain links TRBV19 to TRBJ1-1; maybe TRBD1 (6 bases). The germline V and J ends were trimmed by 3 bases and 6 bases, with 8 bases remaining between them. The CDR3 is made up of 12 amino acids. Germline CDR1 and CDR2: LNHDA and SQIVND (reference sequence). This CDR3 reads CASSMGGPEAFF. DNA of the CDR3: TGTGCCAGTAGTATGGGGGGCCCTGAAGCTTTCTTT.

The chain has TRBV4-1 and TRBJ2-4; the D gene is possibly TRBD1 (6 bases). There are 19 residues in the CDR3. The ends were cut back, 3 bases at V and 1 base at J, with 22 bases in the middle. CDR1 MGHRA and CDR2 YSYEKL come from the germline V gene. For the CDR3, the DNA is TGCGCCAGCAGCCAGGAGACAGGTTTAGGGATCTGGGCCAAAAACATTCAGTACTTC. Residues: CASSQETGLGIWAKNIQYF.

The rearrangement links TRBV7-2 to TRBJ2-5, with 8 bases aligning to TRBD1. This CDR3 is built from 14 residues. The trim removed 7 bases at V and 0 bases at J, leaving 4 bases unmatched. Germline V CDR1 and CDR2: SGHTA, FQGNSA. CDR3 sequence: CASNDRGHQETQYF. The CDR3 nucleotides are TGTGCCAGCAACGACAGGGGACACCAAGAGACCCAGTACTTC.

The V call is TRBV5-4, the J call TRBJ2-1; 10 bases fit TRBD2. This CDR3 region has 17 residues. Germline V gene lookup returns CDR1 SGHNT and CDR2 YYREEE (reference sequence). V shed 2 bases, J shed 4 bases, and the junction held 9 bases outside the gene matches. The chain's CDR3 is CASSFEVSLAGYNEQFF. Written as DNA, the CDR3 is TGTGCCAGCAGCTTCGAAGTATCACTAGCGGGGTACAATGAGCAGTTCTTC.

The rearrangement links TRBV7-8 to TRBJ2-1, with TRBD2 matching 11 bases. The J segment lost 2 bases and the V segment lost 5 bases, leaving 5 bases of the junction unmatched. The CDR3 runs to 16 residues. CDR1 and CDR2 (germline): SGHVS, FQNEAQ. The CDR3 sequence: CASSPPGLAAYNEQFF. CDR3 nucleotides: TGTGCCAGCAGCCCGCCGGGACTAGCGGCCTACAATGAGCAGTTCTTC.

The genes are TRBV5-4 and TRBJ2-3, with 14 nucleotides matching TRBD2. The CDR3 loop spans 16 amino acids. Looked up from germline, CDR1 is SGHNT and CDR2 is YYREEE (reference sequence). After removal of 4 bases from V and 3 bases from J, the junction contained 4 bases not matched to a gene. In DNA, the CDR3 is TGTGCCAGCAGCATGGGACTAGCGGGAGTAACAGATACGCAGTATTTT. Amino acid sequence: CASSMGLAGVTDTQYF.

The CDR3 spells CASSFLAGATETQYF. The CDR3 DNA sequence: TGTGCCAGCAGCTTTCTAGCGGGAGCTACTGAGACCCAGTACTTC. The chain has TRBV5-4 and TRBJ2-5; TRBD2 aligns across 10 bases. J was trimmed by 5 bases and V by 2 bases; bases with no gene match: 6. This CDR3 spans 15 amino acids. CDR1 is SGHNT, CDR2 YYREEE, per germline (reference sequence).

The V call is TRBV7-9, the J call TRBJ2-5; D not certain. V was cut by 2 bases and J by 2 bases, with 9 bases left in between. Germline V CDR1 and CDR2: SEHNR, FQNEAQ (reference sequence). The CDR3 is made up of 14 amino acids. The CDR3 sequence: CASSLLAPQETQYF. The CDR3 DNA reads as TGTGCCAGCAGCTTACTCGCGCCTCAAGAGACCCAGTACTTC.